The entry below describes one T cell receptor beta chain. The data are from a study of blood T cell repertoires in COVID-19. Study-level background: Italy, Spain and the United States were the sources of the convalescent and acute COVID-19 samples. In each case, the material was cDNA or gDNA derived from T cells, B-cell-depleted T cells, or PBMCs.

Sequencing was performed with immunoSEQ multiplex PCR; in TCRdb, only in-frame clones are kept and a portion is missing. The data contain roughly 70,000 clones, roughly 75% of them singletons. The CDR3 is 15 residues long. Trimming took 0 bases from V and 3 from J, leaving 13 bases between them. Germline V lookup: CDR1 SQVTM, CDR2 ANQGSEA. The receptor was isolated from a human donor in a cohort sampled during active COVID-19. Sequencing input: peripheral blood. The J gene is TRBJ2-3, the V gene TRBV29-1, with D possibly matching TRBD2 (5 bases). The CDR3, as DNA: TGCAGCGTTGAAGATCCCGGGGAGAGGACAGATACGCAGTATTTT. It translates to CSVEDPGERTDTQYF.